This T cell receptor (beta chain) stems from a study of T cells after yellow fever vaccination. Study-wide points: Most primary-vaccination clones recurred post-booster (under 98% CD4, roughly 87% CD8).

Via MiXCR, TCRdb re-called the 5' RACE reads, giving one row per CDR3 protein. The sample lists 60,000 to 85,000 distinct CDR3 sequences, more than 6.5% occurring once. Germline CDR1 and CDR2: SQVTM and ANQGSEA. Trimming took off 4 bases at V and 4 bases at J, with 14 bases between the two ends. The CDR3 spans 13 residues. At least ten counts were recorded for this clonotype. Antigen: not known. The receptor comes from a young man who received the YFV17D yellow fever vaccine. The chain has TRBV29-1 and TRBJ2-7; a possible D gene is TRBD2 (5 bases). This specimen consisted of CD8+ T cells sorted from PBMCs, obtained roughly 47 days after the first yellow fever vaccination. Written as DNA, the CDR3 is TGCAGCGTTGCTAGCCGGCACTCGTACGAGCAGTACTTC. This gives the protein CSVASRHSYEQYF.